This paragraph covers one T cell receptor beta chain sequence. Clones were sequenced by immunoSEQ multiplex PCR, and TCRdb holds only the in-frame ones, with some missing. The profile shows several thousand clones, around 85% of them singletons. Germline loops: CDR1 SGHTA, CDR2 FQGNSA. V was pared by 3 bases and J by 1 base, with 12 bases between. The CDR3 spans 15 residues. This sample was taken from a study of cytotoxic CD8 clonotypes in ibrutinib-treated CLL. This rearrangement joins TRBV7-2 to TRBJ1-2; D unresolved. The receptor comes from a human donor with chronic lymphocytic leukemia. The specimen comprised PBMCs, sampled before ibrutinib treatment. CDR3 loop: CASSFPSAVNYGYTF. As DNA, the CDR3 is TGTGCCAGCAGCTTTCCTTCGGCAGTTAACTATGGCTACACCTTC.